Given below is one T cell receptor (beta chain) in context. Original processing notes: Scientists estimated how many nucleated cells there were by amplifying reference gene primers. Produced via immunoSEQ multiplex PCR; TCRdb's table is partial and in-frame only. V, J and clone size reflect that table, while D and trimming were determined from the DNA. The sample contains around 160,000 clones, 84% of which appear only once. The participants were between about 18 and 100 years old and came from about two dozen US areas. This sample is drawn from a study of blood T cell repertoires in COVID-19. The CDR3 totals 13 residues. Trimming took 7 bases from V and 7 from J, leaving 16 bases between them. Germline V lookup: CDR1 MNHEY, CDR2 SVGAGI.

Input material: PBMCs or T cells enriched from blood (not recorded which). This clonotype originated in a woman aged 50 to 65 who had been exposed to COVID-19. The V and J genes are TRBV6-5 and TRBJ2-5, with a possible D match to TRBD2 (5 bases). CDR3 DNA: TGTGCCAGCAAAGAGCCTAAAGGAGGGACCCAGTACTTC. Its protein product is CASKEPKGGTQYF.